This T cell receptor (beta chain) was sequenced during a study of cytomegalovirus exposure and HLA in healthy donors. Germline V gene lookup returns CDR1 MNHNS and CDR2 SASEGT. V shed 8 bases, J shed 4 bases, and the junction held 13 bases outside the gene matches. This CDR3 is 15 amino acids long. Both 60 Vbeta primers and 13 Jbeta primers went into the PCR. TCRdb keeps only in-frame clones here, not all; method: immunoSEQ multiplex PCR. Of approximately 130,000 clones detected, around 70% appear once; the ten largest clones hold under 3%. Healthy bone marrow donors made up the cohort. The sequenced sample consisted of PBMCs. V gene TRBV6-1 combines with J gene TRBJ2-5; the match to TRBD1 covers 7 bases. The sequence derives from a woman aged 55 to 70 in good health and CMV-seropositive. CDR3 nucleotides: TGTGCCAGCGCAGGACGACCGACAGGGCCAGAGACCCAGTACTTC. Translation: CASAGRPTGPETQYF.